Below, 28 T cell receptor beta chains from the same sample are listed, as sequenced in a study of cytomegalovirus exposure and HLA in healthy donors. 60 Vbeta and 13 Jbeta primers were used in PCR. This table comes from immunoSEQ multiplex PCR, and its TCRdb copy is limited to in-frame clones, with some not included. The table lists fewer than 350,000 clones, about 87% of them singletons. The sequenced sample was PBMCs. Every receptor here comes from a woman under 30 in good health and CMV-seronegative.

The chain is built from TRBV9 and TRBJ2-3; D perhaps matches TRBD2 (5 bases). V was cut by 7 bases and J by 5 bases, with 5 bases left in between. This CDR3 has 10 residues. CDR1 is SGDLS and CDR2 is YYNGEE in the germline V gene. CDR3 DNA sequence: TGTGCCAGCGGGAGAGATACGCAGTATTTT. This gives the protein CASGRDTQYF.

CDR3 coding DNA: TGTGCCAGCAGCTCGGGGGTTGGCGATACGCAGTATTTT. Its protein product is CASSSGVGDTQYF. V gene TRBV7-3 combines with J gene TRBJ2-3; a possible D gene is TRBD2 (6 bases). The germline V and J ends were trimmed by 4 bases and 6 bases, with 11 bases remaining between them. This CDR3 region has 13 residues. In germline, CDR1 is SGHTA, CDR2 FQGTGA.

V is TRBV18 and J is TRBJ2-2; 9 bases are a match to TRBD1. The CDR3 is 17 residues long. V lost 0 bases to trimming and J lost 4 bases; unmatched junction nucleotides: 6. The germline CDR1 and CDR2 sequences are KGHSH and LQKENI. CDR3 sequence: CASSPPNRGQRTGELFF. CDR3 bases: TGTGCCAGCTCACCACCGAACAGGGGGCAGCGCACCGGGGAGCTGTTTTTT.

V and J are TRBV2 and TRBJ1-2; D is unclear. Trimming removed 1 base at V and 3 bases at J, with 15 bases between. This CDR3 region has 16 residues. Germline lookup yields CDR1 SNHLY and CDR2 FYNNEI. CDR3: CASSEDQPLLDYGYTF. CDR3 nucleotide sequence: TGTGCCAGCAGTGAAGACCAGCCCCTGCTAGACTATGGCTACACCTTC.

This clone has just a few counts. The chain combines TRBV5-6 with TRBJ2-3, with D maybe TRBD2 (7 bases). The germline CDR1 and CDR2 sequences are SGHDT and YYEEEE. This CDR3 has 15 residues. Trimming stripped 6 bases from V and 1 base from J, with 15 bases between. The CDR3 region is CASTLGGLRTDTQYF. DNA of the CDR3: TGTGCCAGCACCCTCGGGGGGCTTCGCACAGATACGCAGTATTTT.

The V gene is TRBV7-2, the J gene TRBJ1-6; D is unresolved. CDR3 length: 18 residues. Per the germline V gene, CDR1 is SGHTA and CDR2 is FQGNSA. Trimming removed 1 base at V and 0 bases at J, with 13 bases between. The CDR3 region is CASSLGPPLSSYNSPLHF. In DNA form, the CDR3 reads TGTGCCAGCAGCTTAGGCCCCCCTCTAAGCTCCTATAATTCACCCCTCCACTTT.

The table lists this clone with a count of one. This chain links TRBV6-4 with TRBJ1-2; 8 bases fit TRBD1. The CDR3 is made up of 16 amino acids. V shed 9 bases and J 4 bases; nucleotides not matched to a gene: 16. Germline V lookup: CDR1 MRHNA, CDR2 SNTAGT. CDR3 sequence (DNA): TGTGCCAGTTCCTACACTCCGACAGGGGATAGCTATGGCTACACCTTC. This gives the protein CASSYTPTGDSYGYTF.

The V call is TRBV30, the J call TRBJ2-1; 9 positions agree with TRBD2. Germline CDR1 is GTSNPN and CDR2 is SVGIG (reference sequence). J was trimmed by 12 bases and V by 5 bases; bases with no gene match: 11. This CDR3 has 13 residues. The CDR3 is CAWAGGSLVLQFF. As DNA, the CDR3 is TGTGCCTGGGCGGGGGGGTCTTTAGTCTTGCAGTTCTTC.

For the CDR3, the DNA is TGCGCCAGCAGTGAGTCGTCGGGAGGGCCTGGGGAGCTGTTTTTT. It yields the protein CASSESSGGPGELFF. This chain uses TRBV10-2 with TRBJ2-2; TRBD2 matches 8 bases. The CDR3 has 15 residues. The V gene end was trimmed by 0 bases and the J gene end by 8 bases; junction bases not matched to a gene: 5. Germline CDR1 WSHSY, CDR2 SAAADI.

The CDR3 region is CASSIDHSGGAAYEQYF. CDR3 DNA sequence: TGTGCCAGTAGTATAGATCATAGCGGGGGGGCCGCATACGAGCAGTACTTC. The rearrangement joins TRBV19 to TRBJ2-7; 11 bases map to TRBD2. CDR3 length: 17 residues. The ends lost 0 bases at V and 4 bases at J; junction bases unmatched: 8. The germline CDR1 and CDR2 sequences are LNHDA and SQIVND (reference sequence).

The rearrangement uses TRBV7-6 and TRBJ2-1, with D possibly TRBD1 on 5 matching bases. Trimming stripped 4 bases from V and 10 bases from J, with 17 bases between. The CDR3 is 14 amino acids. Germline loops: CDR1 SGHVS, CDR2 FNYEAQ. The CDR3 is CASSSRPKGQEQFF. In DNA form, the CDR3 reads TGTGCCAGCAGCTCCCGTCCCAAGGGGCAAGAGCAGTTCTTC.

This chain links TRBV7-3 with TRBJ1-6; TRBD1 agrees at 8 bases. V trimming: 3 bases; J trimming: 10 bases; junction bases outside the gene matches: 5. CDR3 size: 14 residues. Germline values: CDR1 SGHTA, CDR2 FQGTGA. The CDR3 DNA reads TGTGCCAGCAGCTTGGGCAGGGGGCAGTCACCCCTCCACTTT. This gives the protein CASSLGRGQSPLHF.

V and J are TRBV2 and TRBJ2-5; tentative D call: TRBD2 (5 bases). Trimming removed 8 bases from V and 3 bases from J, with 16 bases in between. The length of the CDR3 is 14 residues. Germline CDR1 is SNHLY and CDR2 is FYNNEI. This CDR3 reads CASRTPYLEETQYF. The CDR3 bases are TGTGCCAGCCGGACTCCCTACTTGGAAGAGACCCAGTACTTC.

The sample holds a few counts of this clone. V is TRBV2 and J is TRBJ2-1; TRBD1 matches 8 bases. With V trimmed by 7 bases and J by 5 bases, 7 bases remained unmatched. The CDR3 runs to 14 residues. Germline assignment: CDR1 SNHLY and CDR2 FYNNEI. The CDR3 DNA follows: TGTGCCAGCACCGTGCGGGACAGGAACAATGAGCAGTTCTTC. Amino acid sequence: CASTVRDRNNEQFF.

This clone was detected only once. This chain uses TRBV10-3 with TRBJ1-1, with D possibly being TRBD1 (6 bases). The CDR3 runs to 13 residues. Per germline, CDR1 ENHRY and CDR2 SYGVKD. V was trimmed by 6 bases and J by 6 bases, leaving 14 bases between them. The CDR3 here is CAIRGETGPEAFF. The CDR3 nucleotides are TGTGCCATCAGGGGTGAGACAGGTCCTGAAGCTTTCTTT.

This clone was found a few times. This chain uses TRBV5-5 with TRBJ2-2, with 7 bases that match TRBD1. V lost 4 bases, J lost 3 bases, and 6 bases stayed unmatched. The germline CDR1 and CDR2 sequences are SGHKS and YYEKEE (reference sequence). The CDR3 contains 15 residues. The chain's CDR3 is CASSPGQTYTGELFF. CDR3 sequence (DNA): TGTGCCAGCAGCCCGGGACAGACTTACACCGGGGAGCTGTTTTTT.

The rearrangement uses TRBV5-1 and TRBJ1-3; possibly TRBD1 for D (5 bases). Per the germline V gene, CDR1 is SGHRS and CDR2 is YFSETQ. V gave up 4 bases and J gave up 5 bases, with 16 bases separating them. This CDR3 is 15 amino acids long. The CDR3 is CASSPMQGSRNTIYF. The CDR3 nucleotides read TGCGCCAGCAGCCCGATGCAGGGCTCCAGAAACACCATATATTTT.

This chain links TRBV2 with TRBJ2-1, with 7 bases aligning to TRBD2. With 7 bases clipped from V and 7 bases from J, the junction kept 16 bases outside the gene matches. This CDR3 has 16 amino acids. Looked up from germline, CDR1 is SNHLY and CDR2 is FYNNEI. The CDR3 is CASTQIRAGRVNEQFF. DNA of the CDR3: TGTGCCAGCACCCAAATTAGGGCAGGGAGGGTGAATGAGCAGTTCTTC.

The V and J genes are TRBV13 and TRBJ2-1; 10 nucleotides align to TRBD1. Per the germline V gene, CDR1 is PRHDT and CDR2 is FYEKMQ (reference sequence). Trimming at V came to 5 bases and at J to 4 bases, leaving 5 bases not matched to a gene. The CDR3 contains 15 residues. CDR3 nucleotides: TGTGCCAGCAGCACCCGGGACAGGGGTTACAATGAGCAGTTCTTC. This encodes CASSTRDRGYNEQFF.

V and J are TRBV29-1 and TRBJ2-5, with a weak D call TRBD1 (6 bases). This CDR3 has 11 residues. V was pared by 5 bases and J by 3 bases, with 7 bases between. Germline V gives CDR1 SQVTM, CDR2 ANQGSEA. CDR3 nucleotide sequence: TGCAGCGTTAGGACAGAAGAGACCCAGTACTTC. Translation: CSVRTEETQYF.

The V gene is TRBV6-5, the J gene TRBJ2-1; 12 nucleotides agree with TRBD2. The V gene end was trimmed by 10 bases and the J gene end by 10 bases; junction bases not matched to a gene: 8. CDR1 is MNHEY, CDR2 SVGAGI, per germline. This CDR3 contains 13 residues. The CDR3: CATTSGGPGEQFF. The CDR3 bases are TGTGCCACCACTAGCGGGGGGCCCGGGGAGCAGTTCTTC.

This clone was detected once. The chain couples TRBV9 to TRBJ2-2; TRBD1 might be the D (6 bases). Between the trimmed V and J ends, which lost 4 bases and 5 bases, there was a span of 18 bases. CDR1 SGDLS and CDR2 YYNGEE come from the germline V gene. The CDR3 loop spans 16 amino acids. The chain's CDR3 is CASSPRTETRTGELFF. The DNA of the CDR3 is TGTGCCAGCAGCCCCCGGACAGAAACGCGAACCGGGGAGCTGTTTTTT. Complete variable domain (other parts from reference TRBV9 and TRBJ2-2): DSGVTQTPKHLITATGQRVTLRCSPRSGDLSVYWYQQSLDQGLQFLIQYYNGEERAKGNILERFSAQQFPDLHSELNLSSLELGDSALYFCASSPRTETRTGELFFGEGSRLTVL.

As DNA, the CDR3 is TGCGCCAGCAGCATTGTCCAGGGGGGAGAGACCCAGTACTTC. Translating gives CASSIVQGGETQYF. The rearrangement uses TRBV5-1 and TRBJ2-5; the D gene is possibly TRBD1 (7 bases). Germline V lookup: CDR1 SGHRS, CDR2 YFSETQ. V was cut by 4 bases and J by 4 bases, with 14 bases left in between. This CDR3 is 14 amino acids long.

The chain links TRBV5-1 to TRBJ1-1; tentative D call: TRBD1 (6 bases). The germline V and J ends were trimmed by 4 bases and 0 bases, with 13 bases remaining between them. The CDR3 sequence is 15 residues long. The V gene's germline CDR1 is SGHRS and CDR2 YFSETQ. For the CDR3, the DNA is TGCGCCAGCAGCCCCACTACAGGGATGAACACTGAAGCTTTCTTT. It translates to CASSPTTGMNTEAFF.

This chain uses TRBV7-2 with TRBJ2-7; D gene unclear. Between the trimmed V and J ends, which lost 5 bases and 0 bases, there was a span of 5 bases. The CDR3 extends over 12 amino acids. The V gene's germline CDR1 is SGHTA and CDR2 FQGNSA. DNA for the CDR3: TGTGCCAGCAGCCCGAGCTCCTACGAGCAGTACTTC. Residues: CASSPSSYEQYF.

The chain uses TRBV5-6 and TRBJ1-6; D is unresolved. V lost 0 bases, J lost 4 bases, and 8 bases lay in between. Germline V CDR1 and CDR2: SGHDT, YYEEEE. The CDR3 spans 15 residues. CDR3 loop: CASSLAASYNSPLHF. The CDR3, as DNA: TGTGCCAGCAGCTTGGCCGCGAGTTATAATTCACCCCTCCACTTT.

This chain links TRBV5-4 with TRBJ1-2, with D possibly TRBD1 on 6 matching bases. Trimming cost V 4 bases and J 5 bases, with 18 bases left between them. This CDR3 is 15 amino acids long. Germline-derived CDR1 and CDR2 are SGHNT and YYREEE (reference sequence). CDR3 nucleotide sequence: TGTGCCAGCAGCAGTCCGGACGGGACAAGATATGGCTACACCTTC. Its protein product is CASSSPDGTRYGYTF.

The rearrangement joins TRBV18 to TRBJ2-1; the D gene is possibly TRBD1 (6 bases). Germline CDR1 reads KGHSH; CDR2 reads LQKENI. This CDR3 comprises 16 residues. Trimming stripped 4 bases from V and 5 bases from J, with 18 bases between. CDR3 loop: CASSQLQGIGDNEQFF. The CDR3 nucleotides are TGTGCCAGCTCACAGCTACAGGGAATAGGGGACAATGAGCAGTTCTTC.